This TCR beta chain was captured by sequencing in a study of Graves' ophthalmopathy and Graves' hyperthyroidism. General study points: Most clonotypes expanded in thyroid above 0.001 frequency were present in blood too.

Transcripts of RNA were the source for amplifying TCR beta CDR3 regions. First-round RT-PCR employed HTBI primers, with a second-round multiplex PCR after it. TCRdb reprocessed the multiplex PCR reads via MiXCR and lists one record per CDR3 protein. The table records some 410,000 distinct CDR3 sequences, 20% to 25% of them present only once. Points on this clonotype: Antigen unknown.

Clinical symptoms, serum thyroxine, TRAb, thyroid ultrasound and orbital computed tomography formed the basis of diagnosis. Sequencing used peripheral blood. This clonotype was sampled from a woman aged 18-29 years with stable Graves' hyperthyroidism.

CDR3 protein: CASRNPGSYNEQFF. The CDR3 DNA reads TGTGCCAGCCGAAACCCGGGCTCCTACAATGAGCAGTTCTTC. The rearrangement joins TRBV11-2 to TRBJ2-1; D not resolved. The germline V gene encodes CDR1 SGHAT and CDR2 FQNNGV. The CDR3 is made up of 14 amino acids. V was clipped by 8 bases and J by 0 bases, with 11 bases between them.